Below, 9 T cell receptor beta chains from the same sample are listed, as sequenced in a study of cytomegalovirus exposure and HLA in healthy donors (dated by TCRdb to the late 2010s). The method behind the library was the immunoSEQ multiplex PCR assay. TCRdb stores this immuneACCESS table with in-frame sequences only. Part of the clones is absent; in the studies checked, under half of the shortfall reflects unresolved V genes, and no reason is known for the rest. The sample profile shows about 130,000 clones; 89% of them were found once. Around 1.1% of the sample goes to the ten largest clones. Sequencing used PBMCs. These TCRs come from a woman aged 18-35 years in good health and CMV-seronegative.

The chain recombines TRBV5-1 with TRBJ1-1; maybe TRBD1 (6 bases). CDR1 and CDR2 (germline): SGHRS, YFSETQ. V lost 4 bases to trimming and J lost 0 bases, with 10 bases between them. The CDR3 has 14 amino acids. CDR3: CASSQDRLNTEAFF. DNA of the CDR3: TGCGCCAGCAGCCAAGACAGGTTGAACACTGAAGCTTTCTTT.

The chain joins TRBV2 to TRBJ1-5, with 9 bases matching TRBD1. The V and J ends lost 1 base and 6 bases, in that order; junction bases with no gene match: 4. Germline-derived CDR1 and CDR2 are SNHLY and FYNNEI. This CDR3 has 15 amino acids. For the CDR3, the DNA is TGTGCCAGCAGTGAAGAGTGGGACAGGGTTCAGCCCCAGCATTTT. It is translated as CASSEEWDRVQPQHF. The whole variable domain, remainder taken from reference TRBV2 and TRBJ1-5, is EPEVTQTPSHQVTQMGQEVILRCVPISNHLYFYWYRQILGQKVEFLVSFYNNEISEKSEIFDDQFSVERPDGSNFTLKIRSTKLEDSAMYFCASSEEWDRVQPQHFGDGTRLSIL.

The V gene is TRBV5-1, the J gene TRBJ2-5; TRBD2 aligns across 8 bases. Per the germline V gene, CDR1 is SGHRS and CDR2 is YFSETQ. This CDR3 region has 14 residues. After removal of 2 bases from V and 4 bases from J, the junction contained 4 bases not matched to a gene. Here the CDR3 reads CASSLLAVGETQYF. The CDR3 DNA reads as TGCGCCAGCAGCTTACTAGCGGTTGGAGAGACCCAGTACTTC.

The chain couples TRBV27 to TRBJ1-1, with 7 bases lining up with TRBD1. Germline CDR1 MNHEY, CDR2 SMNVEV (reference sequence). The CDR3 is made up of 16 amino acids. The V and J ends lost 2 bases and 1 base, in that order; junction bases with no gene match: 7. CDR3 nucleotide sequence: TGTGCCAGCAGTTTAATCTCGGGACAGAGGAACACTGAAGCTTTCTTT. This encodes CASSLISGQRNTEAFF.

This chain uses TRBV6-1 with TRBJ1-2; 7 positions match TRBD1. The CDR3 is made up of 14 amino acids. In germline, CDR1 is MNHNS, CDR2 SASEGT. V gave up 6 bases and J gave up 7 bases; unmatched junction bases: 11. The CDR3 sequence: CASRASDRVGGYTF. The CDR3 DNA is TGTGCCAGCAGGGCATCCGACAGGGTTGGTGGCTACACCTTC.

This clone showed up just a few times. This chain links TRBV28 with TRBJ2-2, with D possibly being TRBD1 (6 bases). From germline, CDR1 is MDHEN and CDR2 SYDVKM. V shed 6 bases and J shed 5 bases, with 16 bases lying between them. The CDR3 consists of 15 residues. The CDR3 DNA reads as TGTGCCAGCAGAAGGCCGGCAGGGGAGACCGGGGAGCTGTTTTTT. It codes for CASRRPAGETGELFF. The full variable domain, with the rest looked up from reference TRBV28 and TRBJ2-2, is DVKVTQSSRYLVKRTGEKVFLECVQDMDHENMFWYRQDPGLGLRLIYFSYDVKMKEKGDIPEGYSVSREKKERFSLILESASTNQTSMYLCASRRPAGETGELFFGEGSRLTVL.

The rearrangement links TRBV30 to TRBJ1-4; D is perhaps TRBD1 (5 bases). V lost 3 bases, J lost 8 bases, and 16 bases lay in between. Germline V lookup: CDR1 GTSNPN, CDR2 SVGIG (reference sequence). The CDR3 is 14 residues long. The CDR3 nucleotides read TGTGCCTGGAGCCTGGGGCAGGGCGACGAAAAACTGTTTTTT. The encoded protein is CAWSLGQGDEKLFF.

The V gene is TRBV14, the J gene TRBJ2-7; 7 bases agree with TRBD1. Losses at the gene ends were 1 base for V and 2 bases for J; bases not matched to a gene: 2. The CDR3 has 14 amino acids. CDR1 and CDR2 from the germline V gene are SGHDN and FVKESK. The CDR3 nucleotides are TGTGCCAGCAGCCAAGGAACAGGGGCCTACGAGCAGTACGTC. It encodes CASSQGTGAYEQYV.

The DNA of the CDR3 is TGTGCCAGCAGCTTGGCTGGAGGTGGAAACACCATATATTTT. Amino acid sequence: CASSLAGGGNTIYF. The chain joins TRBV5-6 to TRBJ1-3; D gene unclear. V lost 0 bases to trimming and J lost 3 bases, with 7 bases between them. This CDR3 is 14 amino acids long. CDR1 and CDR2 from the germline V gene are SGHDT and YYEEEE.